Following are 5 T cell receptor beta chains from one sample sequenced in a study of patients and donors after allogeneic stem cell transplantation (TCRdb year 2020). Library preparation employed RT-PCR. Sequencing took place on a NextSeq 550. TCRdb handled the public reads itself, with Q25 trimming in fastp and clone calling in MiXCR, and kept productive beta chains. Merged by CDR3 protein, the rows form single entries marked with the most common genes and DNA. This sample gives around 170,000 distinct CDR3 sequences in total; roughly 24% of them show up just once. The leading ten clones occupy roughly a quarter of the sample. Sequenced: blood, either unsorted or a sorted T cell fraction (not recorded which). The receptors were sampled from a human donor who was either an allogeneic HSCT recipient or a stem cell or donor lymphocyte infusion donor (not recorded which). It is not recorded whose cells these are; they may come from a transplant donor.

This clonotype was counted between two and nine times. This rearrangement joins TRBV7-3 to TRBJ1-2; D is unclear. Germline loops: CDR1 SGHTA, CDR2 FQGTGA. CDR3 size: 13 residues. V was cut by 1 base and J by 6 bases, with 9 bases left in between. CDR3 sequence: CASSLRQRDGYTF. The CDR3 nucleotides are TGTGCCAGCAGCTTAAGGCAGAGGGATGGCTACACCTTC. The whole variable domain, remainder taken from reference TRBV7-3 and TRBJ1-2, is GAGVSQTPSNKVTEKGKYVELRCDPISGHTALYWYRQSLGQGPEFLIYFQGTGAADDSGLPNDRFFAVRPEGSVSTLKIQRTERGDSAVYLCASSLRQRDGYTFGSGTRLTVV.

This chain connects TRBV6-2 or TRBV6-3 to TRBJ2-1; D uncertain. V dropped 7 bases and J dropped 4 bases, with 5 bases sitting between them. Germline-derived CDR1 and CDR2 are MNHEY and SVGEGT. This CDR3 is built from 11 residues. The CDR3 protein is CASTGYNEQFF. CDR3 DNA sequence: TGTGCCAGCACGGGTTACAATGAGCAGTTCTTC.

V usage is TRBV6-6 and J usage is TRBJ2-7; the match to TRBD1 covers 10 bases. CDR1 and CDR2 (germline): MNHNY, SVGAGI (reference sequence). The length of the CDR3 is 16 residues. With 0 bases clipped from V and 4 bases from J, the junction kept 6 bases outside the gene matches. The CDR3 protein is CASSYSAGTGEYEQYF. The CDR3 DNA reads TGTGCCAGCAGTTACTCGGCCGGGACAGGGGAGTACGAGCAGTACTTC.

The chain couples TRBV15 to TRBJ1-6; no definite D call. This CDR3 comprises 13 residues. The V and J ends lost 7 bases and 7 bases respectively, with 11 bases between them. Germline V gene sequence: CDR1 LNHNV, CDR2 YYDKDF (reference sequence). The CDR3 DNA reads TGTGCCACCATGAGATGGCCCAATTCACCCCTCCACTTT. Protein sequence: CATMRWPNSPLHF.

The V and J genes are TRBV12-3 or TRBV12-4 and TRBJ1-2; no firm D call. CDR3 length: 15 residues. Trimming removed 4 bases from V and 2 bases from J, with 14 bases in between. CDR3: CASSSQTEKNYGYTF. The CDR3 DNA reads TGTGCCAGCAGTTCACAGACGGAAAAAAACTATGGCTACACCTTC.